The 19 T cell receptor beta chains below all came from one sample that was sequenced in a study of graft-versus-host responses after intestinal transplantation. Sequencing used immunoSEQ multiplex PCR; TCRdb keeps in-frame clones, though not all of them. Here the sample spans 85,000 to 100,000 clones, about 92% being singletons. These TCRs are of unknown antigen specificity. The material was unstimulated CD8+ T cells sorted from spleen or lymph node cells, obtained before intestinal transplant. These receptors originate from a human donor who received an intestinal transplant.

About this clone itself: The conserved closing phenylalanine or tryptophan is absent in this CDR3, likely reflecting a read error. The V gene is TRBV11-2, the J gene TRBJ2-7; D is undetermined. This CDR3 spans 13 amino acids. Trimming took off 0 bases at V and 6 bases at J, with 9 bases between the two ends. Looked up from germline, CDR1 is SGHAT and CDR2 is FQNNGV. In nucleotides, the CDR3 is TGTGCCAGCAGCTTAGAGTGGGGTAGCGAGCAGTACCTC. Protein product: CASSLEWGSEQYL.

Remarks on this clone: Other DNA variants within this sample encode the same CDR3. This rearrangement joins TRBV30 to TRBJ2-7, with TRBD1 identical over 10 bases. The trim removed 2 bases at V and 4 bases at J, leaving 2 bases unmatched. Per the germline V gene, CDR1 is GTSNPN and CDR2 is SVGIG (reference sequence). CDR3 length: 13 residues. The DNA for the CDR3 is TGTGCCTGGAGTCCGGGACAGGGGTACGAGCAGTACTTC. Protein product: CAWSPGQGYEQYF.

V and J are TRBV11-2 and TRBJ1-6; 9 bases line up with TRBD1. The CDR3 sequence is 17 residues long. The V segment lost 1 base and the J segment 9 bases; nucleotides outside the gene matches: 10. Germline lookup yields CDR1 SGHAT and CDR2 FQNNGV. This chain's CDR3 is CASSLVFTGGRGSPLHF. DNA for the CDR3: TGTGCCAGCAGCTTAGTCTTCACAGGGGGCCGCGGTTCACCCCTCCACTTT.

The chain combines TRBV19 with TRBJ2-5; TRBD2 might be the D (5 bases). V was shortened by 1 base and J by 0 bases, with 12 bases between the two germline ends. The CDR3 is 16 amino acids. Germline V gene lookup returns CDR1 LNHDA and CDR2 SQIVND (reference sequence). CDR3 bases: TGTGCCAGTAGTATAGTCGGGGAGATGTACCAAGAGACCCAGTACTTC. This translates into CASSIVGEMYQETQYF.

This chain links TRBV2 with TRBJ1-2; 11 positions match TRBD1. J gave up 2 bases and V 6 bases, and 5 bases lay outside the gene matches. CDR1 is SNHLY, CDR2 FYNNEI, per germline. The CDR3 contains 15 residues. CDR3 coding DNA: TGTGCCAGCAGCGCCTGGACAGGGGGCAACTATGGCTACACCTTC. Its translation: CASSAWTGGNYGYTF.

The chain recombines TRBV4-1 with TRBJ1-2; D perhaps matches TRBD1 (5 bases). Germline loops: CDR1 MGHRA, CDR2 YSYEKL. Trimming shortened V by 4 bases and J by 5 bases, and 14 bases separated the two germline ends. The CDR3 spans 14 residues. DNA of the CDR3: TGCGCCAGCAGCCCAGCAGGGCTTCTATATGGCTACACCTTC. Residues: CASSPAGLLYGYTF.

This sequence joins TRBV13 and TRBJ2-2; 15 bases map to TRBD2. With V trimmed by 5 bases and J by 2 bases, 9 bases remained unmatched. This CDR3 comprises 19 residues. Germline-derived CDR1 and CDR2 are PRHDT and FYEKMQ (reference sequence). The CDR3 spells CASSGTGLAGGKNTGELFF. DNA of the CDR3: TGTGCCAGCAGCGGAACTGGACTAGCGGGGGGGAAAAACACCGGGGAGCTGTTTTTT.

V gene TRBV4-3 combines with J gene TRBJ2-3, with 12 bases aligning to TRBD2. This CDR3 region has 18 residues. Trimming took 0 bases from V and 0 from J; bases not matched to a gene: 4. In germline, CDR1 is LGHNA, CDR2 YSLEER. The CDR3 DNA reads as TGCGCCAGCAGCCAAGATTTCCTAGCGGGGGGGAGCACAGATACGCAGTATTTT. This translates into CASSQDFLAGGSTDTQYF.

As DNA, the CDR3 is TGTGCCAGCACCCCCCCGACAGGGGCCTACACTGAAGCTTTCTTT. Translating it yields CASTPPTGAYTEAFF. The chain employs TRBV5-5 and TRBJ1-1; 8 nucleotides line up with TRBD1. CDR1 and CDR2 from the germline V gene are SGHKS and YYEKEE (reference sequence). With V trimmed by 6 bases and J by 3 bases, 10 bases remained unmatched. The CDR3 has 15 amino acids.

V gene TRBV5-5 combines with J gene TRBJ1-1, with D maybe TRBD1 (5 bases). Germline-derived CDR1 and CDR2 are SGHKS and YYEKEE (reference sequence). V lost 0 bases and J lost 0, with 15 bases in between. This CDR3 contains 17 residues. CDR3 coding DNA: TGTGCCAGCAGCTTGGGCGGGGGAGACTCTTTGAACACTGAAGCTTTCTTT. Protein sequence: CASSLGGGDSLNTEAFF.

The chain combines TRBV4-1 with TRBJ1-1; D might be TRBD1 (5 bases). This CDR3 comprises 15 residues. V was cut by 3 bases and J by 4 bases, with 15 bases left in between. The germline gives CDR1 MGHRA, CDR2 YSYEKL. CDR3 nucleotides: TGCGCCAGCAGCCAGAAAACAGGTTGGGGCACTGAAGCTTTCTTT. Translation gives CASSQKTGWGTEAFF.

V and J are TRBV29-1 and TRBJ1-1, with a weak D call TRBD1 (5 bases). V dropped 8 bases and J dropped 2 bases, with 15 bases sitting between them. The CDR3 is made up of 13 amino acids. CDR1 is SQVTM and CDR2 is ANQGSEA in the germline V gene. The CDR3 here is CSTSGTLNTEAFF. The DNA for the CDR3 is TGCAGCACAAGCGGGACCCTAAACACTGAAGCTTTCTTT.

V usage is TRBV7-6 and J usage is TRBJ2-5; 12 positions match TRBD2. J lost 1 base, V lost 4 bases, and 16 bases had no gene match. This CDR3 has 20 amino acids. CDR1 is SGHVS, CDR2 FNYEAQ, per germline. In DNA form, the CDR3 reads TGTGCCAGCAGCTCCAACCCTCAACTAGCGGGGGGACCTCTCCAAGAGACCCAGTACTTC. Protein sequence: CASSSNPQLAGGPLQETQYF.

This clone came up once. The V gene is TRBV27, the J gene TRBJ1-5; perhaps TRBD1 as D (5 bases). The V end lost 7 bases, the J end lost 1 base, and 8 bases lay between the germline ends. The CDR3 spans 13 residues. Looked up from germline, CDR1 is MNHEY and CDR2 is SMNVEV (reference sequence). The CDR3 protein is CASTGGSNQPQHF. In DNA form, the CDR3 reads TGTGCCAGCACGGGGGGAAGCAATCAGCCCCAGCATTTT.

Here the CDR3 reads CASSSLDRTGVVETQYF. CDR3 DNA sequence: TGTGCCAGCAGTTCCCTAGACCGGACAGGGGTAGTGGAGACCCAGTACTTC. The V and J genes are TRBV27 and TRBJ2-5; TRBD1 agrees at 9 bases. The CDR3 extends over 17 amino acids. Germline-derived CDR1 and CDR2 are MNHEY and SMNVEV (reference sequence). Trimming removed 4 bases from V and 5 bases from J; junction bases left unmatched: 14.

This sequence joins TRBV7-9 and TRBJ2-7; TRBD1 might be the D (6 bases). Looked up from germline, CDR1 is SEHNR and CDR2 is FQNEAQ (reference sequence). This CDR3 spans 15 amino acids. Trimming removed 5 bases at V and 2 bases at J, with 16 bases between. The CDR3 reads CASSPPLDRTYEQYF. In nucleotides, the CDR3 is TGTGCCAGCAGCCCACCACTGGACAGAACCTACGAGCAGTACTTC.

This chain connects TRBV27 to TRBJ1-1; 8 nucleotides agree with TRBD1. CDR1 and CDR2 (germline): MNHEY, SMNVEV (reference sequence). V was clipped by 2 bases and J by 1 base; unmatched bases: 3. The CDR3 is made up of 15 amino acids. For the CDR3, the DNA is TGTGCCAGCAGTTTAACAGGGGGTAGGAACACTGAAGCTTTCTTT. It is translated as CASSLTGGRNTEAFF.

This chain joins TRBV4-3 and TRBJ2-5; D is unclear. Trimming pared 0 bases from V and 1 base from J, leaving 15 bases between. Germline V gene data show CDR1 as LGHNA and CDR2 as YSLEER. The CDR3 is made up of 17 amino acids. The CDR3 coding sequence is TGCGCCAGCAGCCAAGACCTATATTTCTACAGCCAAGAGACCCAGTACTTC. Translated, it gives CASSQDLYFYSQETQYF.

The V call is TRBV5-1, the J call TRBJ2-6, with 8 bases aligning to TRBD2. The CDR3 has 19 residues. The junction had 8 bases not matched to a gene; V was cut back by 0 bases and J by 0 bases. CDR1 and CDR2 (germline): SGHRS, YFSETQ. The CDR3: CASSLAAGGTDSGANVLTF. DNA of the CDR3: TGCGCCAGCAGCTTGGCGGCGGGGGGTACTGACTCTGGGGCCAACGTCCTGACTTTC.